This TCR beta chain was captured by sequencing in a study of CD8 T cells in ankylosing spondylitis. Findings and caveats of the study: What appeared characteristic of ankylosing spondylitis blood was a TCR beta motif of several highly homologous variants.

This clonotype was detected only a few times. Its antigen is currently unknown. CDR3 length: 15 residues. V was pared by 7 bases and J by 0 bases, with 13 bases between. Each CDR3 protein gets one entry after TCRdb re-called the 5' RACE reads with MiXCR. The table records 700,000 or so distinct CDR3 sequences, over 15% of them present only once. The chain uses TRBV12-3 or TRBV12-4 and TRBJ2-1, with D hard to call. Sequenced: blood, either unsorted or a sorted T cell fraction (not recorded which). The clonotype comes from a male donor with ankylosing spondylitis. The CDR3 sequence: CASTLDVSSYNEQFF. The CDR3 DNA is TGTGCCAGCACCTTGGACGTTAGCTCCTACAATGAGCAGTTCTTC.